This T cell receptor beta chain was recorded in a study of PD-1 blockade in mismatch repair-deficient tumors (dated 2017 in TCRdb). About the investigation overall: The trial enrolled roughly 83 consecutive patients with under 15 mismatch repair-deficient cancer types between late 2013 and 2016, all previously treated and progressing. Tumor-associated T cell clones in the peripheral blood of patients responding to PD-1 blockade were tracked using deep sequencing of TCR CDR3 regions. Study-wide findings and limitations: Tumor-resident clones, often undetectable in blood before treatment, expanded rapidly after pembrolizumab and then contracted, generally before radiologic responses.

This clone was counted a single time. The clone's antigen remains unknown. No base quality values were provided; no much bigger clone lies one nucleotide off. From a lookup of the germline V gene, CDR1 and CDR2 are MGHRA and YSYEKL. Its CDR3 holds 16 amino acids, cysteine through phenylalanine. The entry retains the CDR3 DNA only, 48 bases that are in frame from base 1. Trimming takes 0 bases from V and 2 bases from J, and the germline ends sit 12 bases apart. Library preparation employed the immunoSEQ multiplex PCR assay. Here the immuneACCESS table is served through TCRdb, limited to in-frame sequences with V and J called. Missing clones are a known gap in these copies; in checked studies unresolved V genes cover under half, and the rest lacks a known reason. The sample table holds 120,000 or so clones, of which 88% were seen once. Clones ranked in the top ten supply 12% of the sample. Mismatch repair deficiency in every enrolled patient was established by polymerase chain reaction or immunohistochemistry. TCR sequencing was performed for three patients who responded to pembrolizumab therapy. In the phase II trial, pembrolizumab PD-1 blockade was tested prospectively in advanced mismatch repair-deficient cancers, no matter which tissue of origin the cancers came from. Peripheral blood T cell samples were gathered serially, both before PD-1 blockade started and at multiple time points afterward. Blood sampling time points were reported as weeks after the first dose of pembrolizumab.

The chain was built from TRBV4-1 and TRBJ2-3; the D gene is possibly TRBD2, with 5 bases matching. The source of this sequence is an adult with mismatch repair-deficient cancer. The source was peripheral blood, collected roughly 70 weeks after starting pembrolizumab. The nucleotide sequence is TGCGCCAGCAGCCAAGATGTGGGAGCCCCCACAGATACGCAGTATTTT. It specifies CASSQDVGAPTDTQYF.